This entry describes one T cell receptor (beta chain). The data belong to a study of blood T cell repertoires in COVID-19. Germline CDR1 reads SEHNR; CDR2 reads FQNEAQ (reference sequence). Between the trimmed V and J ends, which lost 4 bases and 2 bases, there was a span of 14 bases. This CDR3 spans 15 amino acids. The repertoire was sequenced with immunoSEQ multiplex PCR; TCRdb's copy has only in-frame clones and lacks some. Seen here are roughly 110,000 clones, about 88% observed once, and the top ten hold approximately 1.5%. The specimen sequenced was peripheral blood. The receptor was derived from a man aged 35 to 55 with acute or convalescent COVID-19. V gene TRBV7-9 combines with J gene TRBJ1-1; D remains ambiguous. DNA for the CDR3: TGTGCCAGCAGCTACTATCGAAGTAGTAACACTGAAGCTTTCTTT. As protein: CASSYYRSSNTEAFF.